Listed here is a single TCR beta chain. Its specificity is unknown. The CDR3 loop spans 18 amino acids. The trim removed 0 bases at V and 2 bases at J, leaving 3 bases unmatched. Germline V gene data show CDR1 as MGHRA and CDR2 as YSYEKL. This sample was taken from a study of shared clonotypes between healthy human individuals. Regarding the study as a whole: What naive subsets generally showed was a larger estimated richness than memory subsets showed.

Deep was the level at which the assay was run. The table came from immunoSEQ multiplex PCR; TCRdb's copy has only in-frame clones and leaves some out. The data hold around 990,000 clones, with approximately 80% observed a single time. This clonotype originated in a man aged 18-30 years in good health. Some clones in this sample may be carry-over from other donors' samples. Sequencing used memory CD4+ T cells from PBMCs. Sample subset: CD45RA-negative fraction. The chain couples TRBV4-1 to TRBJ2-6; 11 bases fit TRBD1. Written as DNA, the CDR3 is TGCGCCAGCAGCCAAGACGGGACAGGGGGAGCTGGGGCCAACGTCCTGACTTTC. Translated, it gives CASSQDGTGGAGANVLTF.